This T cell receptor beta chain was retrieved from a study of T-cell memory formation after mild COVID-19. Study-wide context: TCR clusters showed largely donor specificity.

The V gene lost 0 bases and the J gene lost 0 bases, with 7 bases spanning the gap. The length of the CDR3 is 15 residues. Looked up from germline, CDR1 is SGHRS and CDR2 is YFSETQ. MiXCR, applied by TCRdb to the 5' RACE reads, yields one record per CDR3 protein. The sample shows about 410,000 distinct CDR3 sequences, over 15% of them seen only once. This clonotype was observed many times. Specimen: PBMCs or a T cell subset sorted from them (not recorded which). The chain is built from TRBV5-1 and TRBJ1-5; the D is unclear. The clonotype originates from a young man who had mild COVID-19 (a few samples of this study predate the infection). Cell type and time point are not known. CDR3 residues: CASSLGGFSNQPQHF. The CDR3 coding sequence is TGCGCCAGCAGCTTGGGAGGATTTAGCAATCAGCCCCAGCATTTT.